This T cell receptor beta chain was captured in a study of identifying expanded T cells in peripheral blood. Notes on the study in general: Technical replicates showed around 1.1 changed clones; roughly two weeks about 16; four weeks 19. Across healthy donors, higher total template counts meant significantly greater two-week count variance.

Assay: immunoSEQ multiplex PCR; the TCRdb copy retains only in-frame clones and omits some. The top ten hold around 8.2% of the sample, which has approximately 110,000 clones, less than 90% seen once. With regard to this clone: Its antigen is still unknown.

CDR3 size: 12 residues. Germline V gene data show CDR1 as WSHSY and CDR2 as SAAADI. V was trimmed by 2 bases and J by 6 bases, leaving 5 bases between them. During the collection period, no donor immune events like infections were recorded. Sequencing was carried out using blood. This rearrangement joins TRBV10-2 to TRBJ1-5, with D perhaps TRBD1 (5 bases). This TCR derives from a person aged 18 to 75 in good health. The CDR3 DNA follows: TGCGCCAGCAGTGAGGGGGGTCAGCCCCAGCATTTT. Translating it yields CASSEGGQPQHF.